These T cell receptor beta chains were read from a single sample in a study of regulatory T cells in long-lasting Graves disease. MiXCR, run by TCRdb on the multiplex PCR reads, gives a single entry per CDR3 protein. The sample carries about 210,000 distinct CDR3 sequences, roughly 20% recorded once. Separately, the same data were catalogued under a study of T cells in Graves' hyperthyroidism and ophthalmopathy.

The sequenced sample was peripheral blood mononuclear cells (PBMCs), obtained at new diagnosis, from a patient treated with antithyroid drugs. These receptors were obtained from a woman aged 25 to 45 with Graves disease. The CDR3 runs from the conserved cysteine through the conserved F or W. D genes are given only for firm matches. Expanded clones are given a class, and other clones once, few, many or no size at all.

j_call: TRBJ1-5
v_call: TRBV30
d_call: -
clone_size: many
cdr3_nt: TGTGCCTGGAGTCCCGGACAACGTTACAATCAGCCCCAGCATTTT
cdr3_aa: CAWSPGQRYNQPQHF

j_call: TRBJ2-1
v_call: TRBV13
d_call: -
clone_size: -
cdr3_nt: TGTGCCAGCAGCTTACCCATATCGAATGAGCAGTTCTTC
cdr3_aa: CASSLPISNEQFF

j_call: TRBJ2-5
v_call: TRBV14
d_call: TRBD2
clone_size: many
cdr3_nt: TGTGCCAGCAGCCCTCCCCTCCTAGCGGGGGTTGCTGAGACCCAGTACTTC
cdr3_aa: CASSPPLLAGVAETQYF

j_call: TRBJ2-3
v_call: TRBV4-1
d_call: -
clone_size: -
cdr3_nt: TGCGCCAGCAGCCAAGACAGGACTAGCACAGATACGCAGTATTTT
cdr3_aa: CASSQDRTSTDTQYF

j_call: TRBJ2-7
v_call: TRBV27
d_call: -
clone_size: many
cdr3_nt: TGTGCCAGCAGTACCTCGGACAGCTCACACTCCTACGAGCAGTACTTC
cdr3_aa: CASSTSDSSHSYEQYF

j_call: TRBJ2-7
v_call: TRBV5-6
d_call: -
clone_size: -
cdr3_nt: TGTGCCAGCAGCTTGGGGGTTATCTACGAGCAGTACTTC
cdr3_aa: CASSLGVIYEQYF

j_call: TRBJ2-1
v_call: TRBV19
d_call: -
clone_size: few
cdr3_nt: TGTGCCAGTAGTATAGCAGGGGCGCGCAATGAGCAGTTCTTC
cdr3_aa: CASSIAGARNEQFF

j_call: TRBJ2-2
v_call: TRBV7-9
d_call: -
clone_size: many
cdr3_nt: TGTGCCAGCAGCGTCGACAGGGGACTAACTAGTATCCACGGGGAGCTGTTTTTT
cdr3_aa: CASSVDRGLTSIHGELFF

j_call: TRBJ1-1
v_call: TRBV5-4
d_call: -
clone_size: many
cdr3_nt: TGTGCCAGCAGCTTGGCACGGGGTCGGTTGAACACTGAAGCTTTCTTT
cdr3_aa: CASSLARGRLNTEAFF

j_call: TRBJ1-3
v_call: TRBV5-6
d_call: TRBD1
clone_size: few
cdr3_nt: TGTGCCAGCAGCTTTAAAGGGGGCCACTCTGGAAACACCATATATTTT
cdr3_aa: CASSFKGGHSGNTIYF

j_call: TRBJ2-7
v_call: TRBV6-1
d_call: TRBD1
clone_size: many
cdr3_nt: TGTGCCGTAGACAGGGGGCCCGAGCAGTACTTC
cdr3_aa: CAVDRGPEQYF

j_call: TRBJ1-2
v_call: TRBV7-3
d_call: -
clone_size: many
cdr3_nt: TGTGCCAGCAGCTTAAGTCCAGGGGATGGCTACACCTTC
cdr3_aa: CASSLSPGDGYTF

j_call: TRBJ2-7
v_call: TRBV6-2/TRBV6-3
d_call: -
clone_size: many
cdr3_nt: TGTGCCAGCAGTTACTTTACCGCGGGGCACTACGAGCAGTACTTC
cdr3_aa: CASSYFTAGHYEQYF

j_call: TRBJ1-1
v_call: TRBV30
d_call: -
clone_size: many
cdr3_nt: TGTGCCTGGAGTGTGAAGCTCGAAGCTTTCTTT
cdr3_aa: CAWSVKLEAFF

j_call: TRBJ2-3
v_call: TRBV7-2
d_call: TRBD2
clone_size: -
cdr3_nt: TGTGCCAGCAGCATGACTAGCGGCCAAAGCACAGATACGCAGTATTTT
cdr3_aa: CASSMTSGQSTDTQYF

j_call: TRBJ1-5
v_call: TRBV19
d_call: -
clone_size: many
cdr3_nt: TGTGCCAGTAGTATGGCGAGCAATCAGCCCCAGCATTTT
cdr3_aa: CASSMASNQPQHF

j_call: TRBJ2-1
v_call: TRBV5-1
d_call: TRBD2
clone_size: many
cdr3_nt: TGCGCCAGCAGCCAGACTAGCGGGGGCCTTCGTGAGCAGTTCTTC
cdr3_aa: CASSQTSGGLREQFF

j_call: TRBJ2-7
v_call: TRBV30
d_call: TRBD2
clone_size: many
cdr3_nt: TGTGCCTGGGGTGAAAACGGACTAGCGAGCGAGCAGTACTTC
cdr3_aa: CAWGENGLASEQYF

j_call: TRBJ1-3
v_call: TRBV20-1
d_call: -
clone_size: many
cdr3_nt: TGCAGTGCCCGGGCGGGGGCCTCTGGAAACACCATATATTTT
cdr3_aa: CSARAGASGNTIYF

j_call: TRBJ2-2
v_call: TRBV12-3/TRBV12-4
d_call: -
clone_size: many
cdr3_nt: TGTGCCAGCAGTCGACAGACGAAAACGAACACCGGGGAGCTGTTTTTT
cdr3_aa: CASSRQTKTNTGELFF

j_call: TRBJ2-2
v_call: TRBV20-1
d_call: TRBD1
clone_size: -
cdr3_nt: TGCAGTGCTAGGTTTGGTAATCAGGGGGCGGTCACCGGGGAGCTGTTTTTT
cdr3_aa: CSARFGNQGAVTGELFF

j_call: TRBJ1-3
v_call: TRBV7-8
d_call: -
clone_size: many
cdr3_nt: TGTGCCAGCAGCCCAGGAGCACGAAACACCATATATTTT
cdr3_aa: CASSPGARNTIYF

j_call: TRBJ2-3
v_call: TRBV18
d_call: TRBD2
clone_size: -
cdr3_nt: TGTGCCAGCTCTCCCGGGACTACCACAGATACGCAGTATTTT
cdr3_aa: CASSPGTTTDTQYF

j_call: TRBJ1-2
v_call: TRBV28
d_call: TRBD1
clone_size: many
cdr3_nt: TGTGCCAGCAGTTGGACGACAGGGAGAGGCTACACCTTC
cdr3_aa: CASSWTTGRGYTF

j_call: TRBJ1-5
v_call: TRBV7-9
d_call: -
clone_size: many
cdr3_nt: TGTGCCAGCAGCGGGGACACTAATCAGCCCCAGCATTTT
cdr3_aa: CASSGDTNQPQHF

j_call: TRBJ1-4
v_call: TRBV2
d_call: TRBD1
clone_size: many
cdr3_nt: TGTGCCAGCGCCTTAAGGGGGCTCTATGAAAAACTGTTTTTT
cdr3_aa: CASALRGLYEKLFF

j_call: TRBJ2-2
v_call: TRBV30
d_call: TRBD2
clone_size: few
cdr3_nt: TGTGCCTGGCGGGAGGGCCATGAGGACACCGGGGAGCTGTTTTTT
cdr3_aa: CAWREGHEDTGELFF

j_call: TRBJ1-1
v_call: TRBV27
d_call: -
clone_size: many
cdr3_nt: TGTGCCAGCAGTTCCAGGGGCCGCACTGAAGCTTTCTTT
cdr3_aa: CASSSRGRTEAFF

j_call: TRBJ2-1
v_call: TRBV6-2/TRBV6-3
d_call: -
clone_size: -
cdr3_nt: TGTGCCAGCAGTTACCGGGACTCTTCACGGCAGTTCTTC
cdr3_aa: CASSYRDSSRQFF

j_call: TRBJ1-2
v_call: TRBV6-2/TRBV6-3
d_call: -
clone_size: few
cdr3_nt: TGTGCCAGCAGTTACATACAGGGCGAGCGTGGCTACACCTTC
cdr3_aa: CASSYIQGERGYTF

j_call: TRBJ1-5
v_call: TRBV6-1
d_call: TRBD1
clone_size: -
cdr3_nt: TGTGCCACCTCAGGGGGGTTAGGCAATCAGCCCCAGCATTTT
cdr3_aa: CATSGGLGNQPQHF

j_call: TRBJ2-7
v_call: TRBV2
d_call: TRBD2
clone_size: many
cdr3_nt: TGTGCCAGCCTTGGCGGGAGTTACGAGCAGTACTTC
cdr3_aa: CASLGGSYEQYF

j_call: TRBJ2-3
v_call: TRBV10-3
d_call: -
clone_size: many
cdr3_nt: TGTGCCATCAAGATTGGGGGAGCCCGCGGAGATACGCAGTATTTT
cdr3_aa: CAIKIGGARGDTQYF

j_call: TRBJ1-2
v_call: TRBV6-1
d_call: -
clone_size: many
cdr3_nt: TGTGCCAGCAGTGAAGCGAGGGGGTATGGCTACACCTTC
cdr3_aa: CASSEARGYGYTF

j_call: TRBJ2-2
v_call: TRBV19
d_call: -
clone_size: -
cdr3_nt: TGTGCCAGCACAGAGAACACCGGGGAGCTGTTTTTT
cdr3_aa: CASTENTGELFF